The 25 T cell receptor beta chains presented below share a single source sample, sequenced in a study of blood T cell repertoires in COVID-19. Method: immunoSEQ multiplex PCR; TCRdb's copy keeps in-frame clones and lacks some. The sample contains 200,000 or so clones, roughly 90% of which appear only once. Input material: peripheral blood. The receptors originated from a woman in her fifties or sixties with acute or convalescent COVID-19.

V usage is TRBV20-1 and J usage is TRBJ2-7; D unresolved. The length of the CDR3 is 14 residues. Per the germline V gene, CDR1 is DFQATT and CDR2 is SNEGSKA (reference sequence). Trimming shortened V by 3 bases and J by 2 bases, and 14 bases separated the two germline ends. The CDR3 reads CSASSVSSAYEQYF. In DNA, the CDR3 is TGCAGTGCTAGTTCGGTCTCGTCGGCCTACGAGCAGTACTTC.

The V gene is TRBV16, the J gene TRBJ2-6, with TRBD1 matching over 8 bases. Germline assignment: CDR1 KGHSY and CDR2 FQNENV. After removal of 4 bases from V and 0 bases from J, the junction contained 8 bases not matched to a gene. The CDR3 runs 18 residues. The CDR3 region is CASSPNRGSPSGANVLTF. CDR3 in DNA: TGTGCCAGCAGCCCAAACAGGGGGAGCCCCTCTGGGGCCAACGTCCTGACTTTC.

Regarding this clone: This same CDR3 is encoded by further DNA sequences in the sample. The chain uses TRBV25-1 and TRBJ2-6; TRBD1 is a possible D gene (6 bases). V was pared by 1 base and J by 8 bases, with 12 bases between. The germline V gene encodes CDR1 MGHDK and CDR2 SYGVNS. CDR3 length: 15 residues. The CDR3 DNA reads TGTGCCAGCAGTGAATGGGGGCAGGGCCCCAACGTCCTGACTTTC. It codes for CASSEWGQGPNVLTF.

J is TRBJ1-5 and V is TRBV19; TRBD1 is a possible D gene (6 bases). Germline V lookup: CDR1 LNHDA, CDR2 SQIVND (reference sequence). The CDR3 spans 14 residues. V was cut by 2 bases and J by 10 bases, with 15 bases left in between. The CDR3 bases are TGTGCCAGTAGTATATGGGGGGGCGGAGAACCCCAGCATTTT. Translating it yields CASSIWGGGEPQHF.

The J gene is TRBJ2-1, the V gene TRBV5-4, with TRBD1 matching 10 bases. J was trimmed by 5 bases and V by 0 bases; bases with no gene match: 5. Germline CDR1 reads SGHNT; CDR2 reads YYREEE (reference sequence). The CDR3 spans 16 residues. The CDR3 nucleotides read TGTGCCAGCAGCTTGGGGGGACAGGGGTGGAACAATGAGCAGTTCTTC. Its protein is CASSLGGQGWNNEQFF. Full variable domain (rest looked up from reference TRBV5-4 and TRBJ2-1): ETGVTQSPTHLIKTRGQQVTLRCSSQSGHNTVSWYQQALGQGPQFIFQYYREEENGRGNFPPRFSGLQFPNYSSELNVNALELDDSALYLCASSLGGQGWNNEQFFGPGTRLTVL.

V is TRBV19 and J is TRBJ2-1; 8 positions match TRBD2. The CDR3 extends over 13 amino acids. Per germline, CDR1 LNHDA and CDR2 SQIVND (reference sequence). The junction had 2 bases not matched to a gene; V was cut back by 3 bases and J by 7 bases. The CDR3 DNA reads TGTGCCAGTAGTATCCAGCGGGAGAATGAGCAGTTCTTC. This encodes CASSIQRENEQFF.

This clone was seen a few times. The chain joins TRBV7-9 to TRBJ2-5; 8 positions agree with TRBD2. The CDR3 has 15 residues. Per germline, CDR1 SEHNR and CDR2 FQNEAQ (reference sequence). V trimming: 3 bases; J trimming: 5 bases; junction bases outside the gene matches: 8. For the CDR3, the DNA is TGTGCCAGCAGCTTGCCCGGGGGACTAGTGGAGACCCAGTACTTC. It translates to CASSLPGGLVETQYF. The full variable domain, with the rest looked up from reference TRBV7-9 and TRBJ2-5, is DTGVSQNPRHKITKRGQNVTFRCDPISEHNRLYWYRQTLGQGPEFLTYFQNEAQLEKSRLLSDRFSAERPKGSFSTLEIQRTEQGDSAMYLCASSLPGGLVETQYFGPGTRLLVL.

The rearrangement uses TRBV5-1 and TRBJ1-1; perhaps TRBD1 as D (6 bases). CDR3 length equals 14 residues. Looked up from germline, CDR1 is SGHRS and CDR2 is YFSETQ. The V gene lost 1 base and the J gene lost 4 bases, with 11 bases spanning the gap. CDR3 loop: CASSLSTGTTEAFF. DNA of the CDR3: TGCGCCAGCAGCTTGAGCACAGGGACCACTGAAGCTTTCTTT. The variable domain in full, completed from reference TRBV5-1 and TRBJ1-1, reads KAGVTQTPRYLIKTRGQQVTLSCSPISGHRSVSWYQQTPGQGLQFLFEYFSETQRNKGNFPGRFSGRQFSNSRSEMNVSTLELGDSALYLCASSLSTGTTEAFFGQGTRLTVV.

The chain joins TRBV13 to TRBJ2-1; 11 bases fit TRBD2. This CDR3 spans 15 amino acids. Germline V gene data show CDR1 as PRHDT and CDR2 as FYEKMQ (reference sequence). The J segment lost 4 bases and the V segment lost 2 bases, leaving 1 base of the junction unmatched. The CDR3 spells CASSLRLAGYNEQFF. In DNA, the CDR3 is TGTGCCAGCAGCTTACGACTAGCGGGATACAATGAGCAGTTCTTC.

V gene TRBV5-1 combines with J gene TRBJ2-3, with D perhaps TRBD2 (5 bases). The CDR3 runs to 14 residues. V lost 0 bases, J lost 1 base, and 6 bases lay in between. Germline V lookup: CDR1 SGHRS, CDR2 YFSETQ. The CDR3 DNA reads as TGCGCCAGCAGCTTGGACGGGGGCACAGATACGCAGTATTTT. Residues: CASSLDGGTDTQYF. Full variable domain (outside the CDR3, taken from reference TRBV5-1 and TRBJ2-3): KAGVTQTPRYLIKTRGQQVTLSCSPISGHRSVSWYQQTPGQGLQFLFEYFSETQRNKGNFPGRFSGRQFSNSRSEMNVSTLELGDSALYLCASSLDGGTDTQYFGPGTRLTVL.

The rearrangement links TRBV9 to TRBJ2-7, with D tentatively TRBD1 (6 bases). Germline CDR1 is SGDLS and CDR2 is YYNGEE. The CDR3 consists of 17 residues. Trimming removed 2 bases from V and 1 base from J, with 19 bases in between. The CDR3 sequence is CASSVAIPGHGSYEQYF. CDR3 nucleotide sequence: TGTGCCAGCAGCGTTGCTATACCGGGACACGGTTCCTACGAGCAGTACTTC.

The chain links TRBV7-2 to TRBJ2-2, with 11 nucleotides matching TRBD2. Looked up from germline, CDR1 is SGHTA and CDR2 is FQGNSA. This CDR3 has 16 amino acids. After removal of 3 bases from V and 4 bases from J, the junction contained 4 bases not matched to a gene. CDR3 loop: CASSLRLAGGTGELFF. The CDR3 DNA is TGTGCCAGCAGCTTGCGGCTAGCGGGAGGCACCGGGGAGCTGTTTTTT.

This clone was seen only once. The rearrangement uses TRBV19 and TRBJ1-5; TRBD1 matches at 9 bases. The trim removed 3 bases at V and 6 bases at J, leaving 6 bases unmatched. Germline CDR1 LNHDA, CDR2 SQIVND (reference sequence). The CDR3 consists of 15 residues. The DNA for the CDR3 is TGTGCCAGTAGTATTCTGGGACAGGGAGGTCAGCCCCAGCATTTT. Translation: CASSILGQGGQPQHF. Using reference TRBV19 and TRBJ1-5 for the parts outside the CDR3, the full variable domain is DGGITQSPKYLFRKEGQNVTLSCEQNLNHDAMYWYRQDPGQGLRLIYYSQIVNDFQKGDIAEGYSVSREKKESFPLTVTSAQKNPTAFYLCASSILGQGGQPQHFGDGTRLSIL.

The table lists this clone with a few counts. V usage is TRBV20-1 and J usage is TRBJ2-7; 9 nucleotides line up with TRBD1. Germline CDR1 is DFQATT and CDR2 is SNEGSKA (reference sequence). The CDR3 length is 13 residues. Germline trimming cut 3 bases from V and 6 bases from J; bases unmatched to any gene: 6. CDR3 in amino acids: CSASSDRGTEQYF. CDR3 sequence (DNA): TGCAGTGCTAGTTCGGACAGGGGAACCGAGCAGTACTTC.

V is TRBV6-1 and J is TRBJ2-7, with 9 bases lining up with TRBD2. From germline, CDR1 is MNHNS and CDR2 SASEGT. This CDR3 contains 18 residues. Trimming took 0 bases from V and 2 from J; bases not matched to a gene: 11. The CDR3 region has the DNA TGTGCCAGCAGTGAAGCGCACATTAGGGCGGGGGGGACCTACGAGCAGTACTTC. Translated, it gives CASSEAHIRAGGTYEQYF.

This clone was counted once. The genes are TRBV5-4 and TRBJ2-1; 16 bases agree with TRBD2. Germline V CDR1 and CDR2: SGHNT, YYREEE (reference sequence). With 3 bases clipped from V and 6 bases from J, the junction kept 6 bases outside the gene matches. There are 17 residues in the CDR3. CDR3 coding DNA: TGTGCCAGCAGCTCGGGACTAGCGGGAGGGTCGGGCAATGAGCAGTTCTTC. This sequence encodes CASSSGLAGGSGNEQFF.

The chain joins TRBV3-1 (or the pseudogene TRBV3-2) to TRBJ2-1; TRBD2 matches at 10 bases. Looked up from germline, CDR1 is LGHDT and CDR2 is YNNKEL (reference sequence). The V and J ends lost 4 bases and 3 bases, in that order; junction bases with no gene match: 12. This CDR3 contains 18 residues. The CDR3 sequence is CASSRAGGSTVDYNEQFF. DNA of the CDR3: TGTGCCAGCAGCCGAGCGGGGGGGTCTACTGTAGACTACAATGAGCAGTTCTTC.

The rearrangement joins TRBV18 to TRBJ2-3; TRBD2 agrees at 7 bases. The V segment lost 3 bases and the J segment 4 bases; nucleotides outside the gene matches: 19. This CDR3 is built from 19 residues. Germline V gene data show CDR1 as KGHSH and CDR2 as LQKENI. In DNA, the CDR3 is TGTGCCAGCTCACCCCCTATATTACGCGGGAGCTGGGGGGCAGATACGCAGTATTTT. Its protein product is CASSPPILRGSWGADTQYF.

This chain uses TRBV3-1 (or the pseudogene TRBV3-2) with TRBJ2-7; TRBD1 matches at 7 bases. Germline lookup yields CDR1 LGHDT and CDR2 YNNKEL (reference sequence). Trimming took 1 base from V and 3 from J; bases not matched to a gene: 12. The CDR3 has 17 amino acids. In nucleotides, the CDR3 is TGTGCCAGCAGCCAAGTTAGGGGGACAGAGCAGAACTACGAGCAGTACTTC. It codes for CASSQVRGTEQNYEQYF.

The chain carries TRBV28 and TRBJ2-5; possibly TRBD2 for D (6 bases). In germline, CDR1 is MDHEN, CDR2 SYDVKM. The CDR3 runs 11 residues. V shed 3 bases and J shed 7 bases, with 6 bases lying between them. CDR3 bases: TGTGCCAGCAGTTTGGGGGGGACCCAGTACTTC. It specifies CASSLGGTQYF.

This chain connects TRBV18 to TRBJ2-6; 9 bases are shared with TRBD1. The V segment lost 2 bases and the J segment 0 bases; nucleotides outside the gene matches: 5. The CDR3 totals 18 residues. Germline-derived CDR1 and CDR2 are KGHSH and LQKENI. Here the CDR3 reads CASSPRGTGLSGANVLTF. The DNA for the CDR3 is TGTGCCAGCTCACCAAGAGGGACAGGGCTCTCTGGGGCCAACGTCCTGACTTTC.

The rearrangement joins TRBV5-6 to TRBJ2-1; 11 bases fit TRBD2. The CDR3 consists of 16 residues. The J segment lost 3 bases and the V segment lost 4 bases, leaving 6 bases of the junction unmatched. CDR1 is SGHDT, CDR2 YYEEEE, per germline. The CDR3 nucleotides are TGTGCCAGCAGCAGCAAGGGGACTAGCGGCTACAATGAGCAGTTCTTC. Translating gives CASSSKGTSGYNEQFF.

V usage is TRBV5-5 and J usage is TRBJ1-2; a possible D gene is TRBD1 (6 bases). Trimming stripped 5 bases from V and 4 bases from J, with 9 bases between. The germline V gene encodes CDR1 SGHKS and CDR2 YYEKEE (reference sequence). The CDR3 is 12 residues long. CDR3 region: CASRDSGYGYTF. The CDR3 DNA is TGTGCCAGCAGGGACAGCGGCTATGGCTACACCTTC.

Here the CDR3 DNA reads TGCAGTGCTAGTTCTGTCACAACTAACTATGGCTACACCTTC. Translation: CSASSVTTNYGYTF. The chain uses TRBV20-1 and TRBJ1-2, with D unresolved. Trimming took 3 bases from V and 0 from J, leaving 11 bases between them. The CDR3 length is 14 residues. Germline assignment: CDR1 DFQATT and CDR2 SNEGSKA (reference sequence).

The gene calls are TRBV5-4 and TRBJ2-6, with 7 bases fitting TRBD1. V trimming: 3 bases; J trimming: 4 bases; junction bases outside the gene matches: 13. The CDR3 covers 18 residues. Germline loops: CDR1 SGHNT, CDR2 YYREEE (reference sequence). This chain's CDR3 is CASSSSGIKGAGANVLTF. DNA for the CDR3: TGTGCCAGCAGCTCCTCGGGTATAAAGGGGGCAGGGGCCAACGTCCTGACTTTC. The full variable domain, completed using reference TRBV5-4 and TRBJ2-6, is ETGVTQSPTHLIKTRGQQVTLRCSSQSGHNTVSWYQQALGQGPQFIFQYYREEENGRGNFPPRFSGLQFPNYSSELNVNALELDDSALYLCASSSSGIKGAGANVLTFGAGSRLTVL.